What follows is one TCR beta chain and its context. The sample originates from a study of blood T cell repertoires in COVID-19. Sequenced by immunoSEQ multiplex PCR; TCRdb stores in-frame clones only, minus some. This sample has 100,000 to 150,000 clones, with 74% found just once. CDR1 and CDR2 (germline): SGHAT, FQNNGV. The V gene end was trimmed by 6 bases and the J gene end by 4 bases; junction bases not matched to a gene: 3. This CDR3 has 13 amino acids. Sequenced material: peripheral blood. The chain joins TRBV11-2 to TRBJ2-7; TRBD2 agrees at 10 bases. The origin of this receptor is a man aged 55-75 years with acute or convalescent COVID-19. The CDR3 sequence is CASRLAGLYEQYF. The CDR3 bases are TGTGCCAGCAGACTAGCGGGGTTGTACGAGCAGTACTTC.